These 10 T cell receptor beta chains originate from one sample sequenced in a study of graft-versus-host responses after intestinal transplantation. Their antigen targets remain unknown. Measured with immunoSEQ multiplex PCR; TCRdb has only the in-frame clones, and not every one. The sample lists more than 65,000 clones, 80% to 95% occurring once. Sample: unstimulated CD8+ T cells sorted from spleen or lymph node cells, taken before transplant. The source is a human donor who was the organ donor for an intestinal transplant.

This sequence joins TRBV9 and TRBJ2-3, with 12 positions matching TRBD2. The junction had 11 bases not matched to a gene; V was cut back by 7 bases and J by 5 bases. This CDR3 is built from 16 residues. Germline V gives CDR1 SGDLS, CDR2 YYNGEE. The CDR3 is CASLGLAGSSGDTQYF. The CDR3 coding sequence is TGTGCCAGCCTCGGACTAGCGGGGAGTTCGGGAGATACGCAGTATTTT.

The chain employs TRBV19 and TRBJ1-1; D ambiguous. The CDR3 is 16 amino acids. The germline V and J ends were trimmed by 6 bases and 2 bases, with 19 bases remaining between them. CDR1 and CDR2 from the germline V gene are LNHDA and SQIVND (reference sequence). CDR3 in amino acids: CASRTVPLGYNTEAFF. As DNA, the CDR3 is TGTGCCAGTAGAACAGTCCCTCTGGGCTATAACACTGAAGCTTTCTTT.

V is TRBV28 and J is TRBJ2-5; tentative D call: TRBD1 (6 bases). Trimming shortened V by 3 bases and J by 3 bases, and 14 bases separated the two germline ends. The germline CDR1 and CDR2 sequences are MDHEN and SYDVKM. The CDR3 contains 15 residues. The CDR3 DNA reads TGTGCCAGCAGTTTTATAAGGACAGAGAAAGAGACCCAGTACTTC. This sequence encodes CASSFIRTEKETQYF.

The V gene is TRBV5-1, the J gene TRBJ2-7, with TRBD1 matching 7 bases. The CDR3 totals 18 residues. The germline CDR1 and CDR2 sequences are SGHRS and YFSETQ. J was trimmed by 0 bases and V by 3 bases; bases with no gene match: 15. The CDR3 bases are TGCGCCAGCAGCTCAAGGGACAGTTATTCCCCGAGCTCCTACGAGCAGTACTTC. This encodes CASSSRDSYSPSSYEQYF. The variable domain in full, with the rest retrieved from reference TRBV5-1 and TRBJ2-7, is KAGVTQTPRYLIKTRGQQVTLSCSPISGHRSVSWYQQTPGQGLQFLFEYFSETQRNKGNFPGRFSGRQFSNSRSEMNVSTLELGDSALYLCASSSRDSYSPSSYEQYFGPGTRLTVT.

The genes are TRBV27 and TRBJ2-5; TRBD1 aligns across 7 bases. In germline, CDR1 is MNHEY, CDR2 SMNVEV (reference sequence). Trimming cost V 6 bases and J 4 bases; bases outside gene matches: 11. The CDR3 extends over 15 amino acids. CDR3 coding DNA: TGTGCCAGCAGCCCTCCCTCACAGGGGTTAGAGACCCAGTACTTC. It yields the protein CASSPPSQGLETQYF.

V is TRBV28 and J is TRBJ1-4; D is undetermined. Germline lookup yields CDR1 MDHEN and CDR2 SYDVKM. CDR3 length: 14 amino acids. V lost 3 bases, J lost 7 bases, and 12 bases lay in between. The CDR3 loop reads CASSLGRAGEKLFF. The DNA of the CDR3 is TGTGCCAGCAGTTTGGGGAGGGCGGGTGAAAAACTGTTTTTT.

As DNA, the CDR3 is TGTGCCAGCAGCGCCCACCTCCCGGGGGTCCCACAGGTGGGAACAGATACGCAGTATTTT. It specifies CASSAHLPGVPQVGTDTQYF. The chain uses TRBV9 and TRBJ2-3; TRBD2 might be the D (6 bases). Trimming took off 3 bases at V and 3 bases at J, with 29 bases between the two ends. CDR1 SGDLS and CDR2 YYNGEE come from the germline V gene. The CDR3 spans 20 residues.

Only one count was recorded for this clone. CDR3 sequence reads: CARSQGVNYGYTF. The CDR3 DNA reads TGTGCCAGAAGCCAGGGGGTAAACTATGGCTACACCTTC. The rearrangement joins TRBV5-3 to TRBJ1-2, with 7 bases aligning to TRBD1. TRBV5-3 is placed among ORFs of uncertain function. J lost 2 bases, V lost 4 bases, and 2 bases had no gene match. The CDR3 runs 13 residues.

This clone has only one observation. CDR3 in amino acids: CASSPWTGGYEQYF. The DNA of the CDR3 is TGTGCCAGCAGCCCATGGACAGGGGGCTACGAGCAGTACTTC. The chain carries TRBV9 and TRBJ2-7, with 10 bases aligning to TRBD1. The germline CDR1 and CDR2 sequences are SGDLS and YYNGEE. CDR3 size: 14 residues. The V and J ends lost 4 bases and 3 bases, in that order; junction bases with no gene match: 4.

The chain has TRBV15 and TRBJ2-7; D unresolved. The germline V and J ends were trimmed by 3 bases and 2 bases, with 8 bases remaining between them. Germline V CDR1 and CDR2: LNHNV, YYDKDF (reference sequence). The length of the CDR3 is 13 residues. The CDR3 sequence is CATSSGLPYEQYF. The CDR3 coding sequence is TGTGCCACCAGCAGCGGGTTACCCTACGAGCAGTACTTC. Complete variable domain (other parts from reference TRBV15 and TRBJ2-7): DAMVIQNPRYQVTQFGKPVTLSCSQTLNHNVMYWYQQKSSQAPKLLFHYYDKDFNNEADTPDNFQSRRPNTSFCFLDIRSPGLGDTAMYLCATSSGLPYEQYFGPGTRLTVT.